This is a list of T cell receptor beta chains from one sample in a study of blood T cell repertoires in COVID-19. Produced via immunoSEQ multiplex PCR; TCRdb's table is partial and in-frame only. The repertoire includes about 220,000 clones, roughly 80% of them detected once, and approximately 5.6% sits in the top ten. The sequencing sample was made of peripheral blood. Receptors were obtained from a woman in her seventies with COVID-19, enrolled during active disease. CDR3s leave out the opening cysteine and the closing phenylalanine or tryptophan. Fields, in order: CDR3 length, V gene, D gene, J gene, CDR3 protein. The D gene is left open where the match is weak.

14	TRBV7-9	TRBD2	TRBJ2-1	ASSPTSGRAGGEQF
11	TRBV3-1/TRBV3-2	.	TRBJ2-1	ASSQQQEGEQF
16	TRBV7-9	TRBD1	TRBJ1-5	ASSDTRDRDYSNQPQH
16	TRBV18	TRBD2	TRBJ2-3	ASSPLGSAGASTDTQY
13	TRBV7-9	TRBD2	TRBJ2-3	ASSFRAGNTDTQY
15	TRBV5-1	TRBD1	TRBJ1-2	ASSPWTGTAINYGYT
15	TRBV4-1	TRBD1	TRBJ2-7	ASSQGQGRDRDYEQY
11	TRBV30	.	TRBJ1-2	AWTPGFNYGYT
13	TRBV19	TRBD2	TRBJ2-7	ASSGGGLGLYEQY
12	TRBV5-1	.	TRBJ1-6	ASSLEGINSPLH
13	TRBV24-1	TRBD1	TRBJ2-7	ATSEPGQGSHEQY
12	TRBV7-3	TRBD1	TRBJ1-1	ASSQGQGGTEAF
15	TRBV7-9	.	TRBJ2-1	ASNSGGERYTYNEQF
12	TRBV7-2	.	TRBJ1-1	ASSLQGTGTEAF